This entry features one T cell receptor (beta chain) sequence. What it recognizes is unknown. This sample is part of a study of shared clonotypes between healthy human individuals. Study-level background: CD4 naive and memory got three plates each, CD8 naive two, CD8 memory one.

Measured with immunoSEQ multiplex PCR; TCRdb has only the in-frame clones, and not every one. Among roughly 2.6 million clones listed, 90% to 95% were seen once. Germline values: CDR1 MDHEN, CDR2 SYDVKM. The V end was cut by 10 bases, the J end by 5 bases, with 17 bases between. The CDR3 loop spans 13 amino acids. Overall study results and limits: It was observed that about 5% of naive CD4 clonotypes were shared across several donors.

The sequence derives from a man aged 18 to 29 in good health. What was sequenced was naive CD4+ T cells sorted from blood. Subset indicated: CD45RA+ positively selected. The chain joins TRBV28 to TRBJ2-5; the D call may be TRBD1 or TRBD2 (5 bases each). The chain's CDR3 is CATWTPGRETQYF. CDR3 DNA sequence: TGTGCCACCTGGACACCGGGACGGGAGACCCAGTACTTC.